This is a list of T cell receptor beta chains from one sample in a study of identical twins. TCRdb called the 5' RACE reads again in MiXCR, with one record for every CDR3 protein. In the table there are 450,000 to 650,000 distinct CDR3 sequences, around a tenth of which are singletons. These same data were also listed under a study on yellow fever vaccine responses in identical twins.

The sample consisted of PBMCs. The receptors derive from a woman aged 18-30 years in good health. The CDR3 runs from the conserved cysteine through the conserved F or W. Each record gives: J gene, D gene, V gene, clone size, CDR3 DNA, CDR3 protein. D genes are given only for firm matches. Not every row has a clone size; where given, it reads once, few, many or a size class.

TRBJ2-7 | - | TRBV7-2 | few | TGTGCCAGCAGCTTAGCTATCCTCGGCGAGCAGTACTTC | CASSLAILGEQYF
TRBJ2-5 | TRBD2 | TRBV7-9 | once | TGTGCCAGCCCCGCCGGGACTAGCGGCCAAGAGACCCAGTACTTC | CASPAGTSGQETQYF
TRBJ2-5 | TRBD2 | TRBV6-5 | few | TGTGCCAGCAGTTACTCCGGGGGGGGGGTCCAAGAGACCCAGTACTTC | CASSYSGGGVQETQYF
TRBJ2-2 | TRBD1 | TRBV24-1 | many | TGTGCCACCAGTGATGCCGCCGGGACAGAGAACACCGGGGAGCTGTTTTTT | CATSDAAGTENTGELFF
TRBJ2-7 | - | TRBV5-1 | many | TGCGCCAGCAGCTTGGAGTTGGGGGGTCAGGATTCGAGGAAGTACTTC | CASSLELGGQDSRKYF
TRBJ2-5 | TRBD1 | TRBV27 | few | TGTGCCAGCAGGGGGTGGGGACAGCTCCAAGAGACCCAGTACTTC | CASRGWGQLQETQYF
TRBJ2-1 | TRBD2 | TRBV6-2/TRBV6-3 | - | TGTGCCAGCAGTCTGGGGACTACCGGGGGGGATGAGCAGTTCTTC | CASSLGTTGGDEQFF
TRBJ2-2 | TRBD1 | TRBV5-1 | few | TGCGCCAGCAGCTTGTTGGGACAGGGGGCCAGAACCGGGGAGCTGTTTTTT | CASSLLGQGARTGELFF
TRBJ1-4 | - | TRBV18 | few | TGTGCCAGCTCACCACTCCCTGCAGGGGCGTTGTCAACTAATGAAAAACTGTTTTTT | CASSPLPAGALSTNEKLFF
TRBJ2-3 | - | TRBV9 | few | TGTGCCAGCAGCGTAGGTCTGAAACCTAGCACAGATACGCAGTATTTT | CASSVGLKPSTDTQYF
TRBJ1-5 | - | TRBV7-8 | few | TGTGCCAGCAGCTTAGAGGTGTGGCGGGGCTTAAGCAATCAGCCCCAGCATTTT | CASSLEVWRGLSNQPQHF
TRBJ2-1 | - | TRBV7-2 | - | TGTGCCAGCAGCTTACGACGGTCCCGGCTTAACAATGAGCAGTTCTTC | CASSLRRSRLNNEQFF
TRBJ2-5 | - | TRBV24-1 | - | TGTGCCACCAGTGAGGCTGGGGTCCAAGAGACCCAGTACTTC | CATSEAGVQETQYF
TRBJ2-7 | TRBD1 | TRBV14 | many | TGTGCCAGCAGCGTTCCCGGGACAGGCCCCTACGAGCAGTACTTC | CASSVPGTGPYEQYF
TRBJ2-7 | - | TRBV3-1 | many | TGTGCCAGCAGCCAGGCCAACTACGAGCAGTACTTC | CASSQANYEQYF
TRBJ2-3 | - | TRBV7-9 | few | TGTGCCAGCAGTGGCCAGTTTAGTAGTACCCCAGATACGCAGTATTTT | CASSGQFSSTPDTQYF
TRBJ2-1 | TRBD2 | TRBV4-2 | many | TGTGCCAGCAGCCAAGACGGAGCGGGGGGGCCGGGCAATGAGCAGTTCTTC | CASSQDGAGGPGNEQFF
TRBJ2-1 | - | TRBV4-3 | - | TGCGCCAGCAGCCAAGTCCGTGGGACCTCCAATGAGCAGTTCTTC | CASSQVRGTSNEQFF
TRBJ2-1 | - | TRBV4-3 | - | TGCGCCAGCAGCCAAGATAAGGACTTGGAAGGGGGGCAGTTCTTC | CASSQDKDLEGGQFF
TRBJ1-2 | - | TRBV4-2 | - | TGTGCCAGCAGCCAAGACACGTCTGTAGGGCTCAACTATGGCTACACCTTC | CASSQDTSVGLNYGYTF
TRBJ1-1 | - | TRBV2 | many | TGTGCCAGCAGTGAAGAGGGGATTTGGAACACTGAAGCTTTCTTT | CASSEEGIWNTEAFF
TRBJ2-5 | TRBD2 | TRBV7-9 | - | TGTGCCAGCAGATCCGGGACTAGGTTGGGGCAAGAGACCCAGTACTTC | CASRSGTRLGQETQYF
TRBJ1-5 | - | TRBV7-6 | many | TGTGCCAGCAGCTTAGGTACAGGCTCGGATAGCAATCAGCCCCAGCATTTT | CASSLGTGSDSNQPQHF
TRBJ2-5 | TRBD2 | TRBV5-5 | - | TGTGCCAGCAGCTCCCAAAGTGTAGCGGGGGACTGGGAGACCCAGTACTTC | CASSSQSVAGDWETQYF
TRBJ2-7 | - | TRBV28 | many | TGTGCCAGCAGTTTTTCCTGGGATCCAACCTACGAGCAGTACTTC | CASSFSWDPTYEQYF
TRBJ2-1 | - | TRBV28 | - | TGTGCCAGCAGTCCACACCCGAATGAGCAGTTCTTC | CASSPHPNEQFF
TRBJ2-3 | - | TRBV29-1 | many | TGCAGCGTTGAAAGTCGGTTGGGGAGAGATACGCAGTATTTT | CSVESRLGRDTQYF
TRBJ2-7 | TRBD2 | TRBV20-1 | - | TGCAGTGCTATGGGAGGGAGCTACGAGCAGTACTTC | CSAMGGSYEQYF
TRBJ2-1 | - | TRBV12-3/TRBV12-4 | - | TGTGCCAGCAGTTTAAAGGCAATCACCTACAATGAGCAGTTCTTC | CASSLKAITYNEQFF
TRBJ2-3 | - | TRBV12-3/TRBV12-4 | few | TGTGCCAGCAGTCCCCGGAGTAGCGGAAGCACAGATACGCAGTATTTT | CASSPRSSGSTDTQYF
TRBJ2-5 | TRBD1 | TRBV11-3 | - | TGTGCCAGCAGCCACCGCGAGGGACAGGGGTTGGAGACCCAGTACTTC | CASSHREGQGLETQYF
TRBJ2-7 | - | TRBV12-3/TRBV12-4 | many | TGTGCCAGCAGGGTTATCGGGGCCTCCGAGCAGTACTTC | CASRVIGASEQYF
TRBJ2-1 | TRBD2 | TRBV18 | few | TGTGCCAGCTCACAATTTCTAGCGGGAGAAGACAATGAGCAGTTCTTC | CASSQFLAGEDNEQFF
TRBJ2-3 | - | TRBV6-2/TRBV6-3 | few | TGTGCCAGCGGGGGGACTCGCGGAGATACGCAGTATTTT | CASGGTRGDTQYF
TRBJ2-5 | - | TRBV20-1 | - | TGCAGTGCCTGGATGGGGGCGGGGGAGACCCAGTACTTC | CSAWMGAGETQYF
TRBJ2-2 | TRBD2 | TRBV15 | - | TGTGCCACCAGCAGAGATTTACTAGCGGGAGATCCCGGGGAGCTGTTTTTT | CATSRDLLAGDPGELFF
TRBJ2-7 | - | TRBV5-6 | few | TGTGCCAGCAGCTTGGGCAGGGACCCCTACGAGCAGTACTTC | CASSLGRDPYEQYF
TRBJ2-1 | - | TRBV5-1 | many | TGCGCCAGCAGCCAGAGGACAGTCACCTACAATGAGCAGTTCTTC | CASSQRTVTYNEQFF
TRBJ2-5 | - | TRBV9 | few | TGTGCCAGCAGCGTATTCAGGGATACCCTCCAAGAGACCCAGTACTTC | CASSVFRDTLQETQYF
TRBJ2-7 | - | TRBV20-1 | few | TGCAGTGCTACCGTACCCCCGGGGGGCCAAAGGTACGAGCAGTACTTC | CSATVPPGGQRYEQYF
TRBJ2-7 | - | TRBV3-1 | many | TGTGCCAGCAGCCAAGACCCTCGGGGGACTCTATCCTCCCACGAGCAGTACTTC | CASSQDPRGTLSSHEQYF
TRBJ2-3 | - | TRBV7-2 | many | TGTGCCAGCAGCTTGGCGGTCGCGCAGTATTTT | CASSLAVAQYF
TRBJ2-7 | TRBD2 | TRBV10-3 | few | TGTGCCATCAGTGAGTACAGCGGGGGCCCCTACGAGCAGTACTTC | CAISEYSGGPYEQYF
TRBJ1-6 | - | TRBV20-1 | few | TGCAGTGCTAGAGAGGGAGGTAGGGGTGAAGTTTCACCCCTCCACTTT | CSAREGGRGEVSPLHF
TRBJ2-7 | - | TRBV12-3/TRBV12-4 | many | TGTGCCAGCAGTTCCGACATAACGTACGAGCAGTACTTC | CASSSDITYEQYF
TRBJ1-1 | TRBD1 | TRBV18 | - | TGTGCCAGCTCACGACAAACAGGGGGCACTGAAGCTTTCTTT | CASSRQTGGTEAFF
TRBJ2-1 | TRBD1 | TRBV5-1 | few | TGCGCCAGCAGCTTGGATCTGAGACAGGGTAAGAATGAGCAGTTCTTC | CASSLDLRQGKNEQFF
TRBJ2-6 | - | TRBV20-1 | few | TGCAGTGCCCGGGGCGAACAGCCAAAAGCCAACGTCCTGACTTTC | CSARGEQPKANVLTF
TRBJ2-3 | - | TRBV20-1 | - | TGCAGTGCTAGGCCCCCGGTGGGGCAAGATACGCAGTATTTT | CSARPPVGQDTQYF
TRBJ2-1 | - | TRBV7-8 | - | TGTGCCAGCAGCTGGGACTTGGGGACCTACAATGAGCAGTTCTTC | CASSWDLGTYNEQFF
TRBJ1-3 | - | TRBV6-1 | many | TGTGCCAGCAGCCAGACACCGAACTCTGGAAACACCATATATTTT | CASSQTPNSGNTIYF
TRBJ2-1 | TRBD1 | TRBV12-3/TRBV12-4 | - | TGTGCCAGCAGCCCTGTCGACAGGGGAATAATCTTC | CASSPVDRGIIF
TRBJ1-5 | TRBD1 | TRBV7-2 | many | TGTGCCAGCAGCTACCGACAGGGTTACAATCAGCCCCAGCATTTT | CASSYRQGYNQPQHF
TRBJ2-1 | - | TRBV29-1 | many | TGCAGCGTTGTTTTGGCCTATCCTAGCTACAATGAGCAGTTCTTC | CSVVLAYPSYNEQFF
TRBJ1-5 | - | TRBV5-5 | - | TGTGCCAGCAGCTTGGAGGAAGGGGCACGGCCCCAGCATTTT | CASSLEEGARPQHF
TRBJ1-3 | - | TRBV7-9 | many | TGTGCCAGCAGCGACCAGTATTCTGGAAACACCATATATTTT | CASSDQYSGNTIYF
TRBJ2-7 | TRBD2 | TRBV24-1 | few | TGTGCCACCAGTGAGGGGACTAGCGGATACTACGAGCAGTACTTC | CATSEGTSGYYEQYF
TRBJ2-7 | TRBD1 | TRBV29-1 | - | TGCAGCGTTACGGACAGGGACGAGCAGTACTTC | CSVTDRDEQYF
TRBJ2-1 | TRBD2 | TRBV27 | once | TGTGCCAGCAAGGCAGCGGGAGGGGGGTATGAGCAGTTCTTC | CASKAAGGGYEQFF
TRBJ2-7 | - | TRBV12-3/TRBV12-4 | many | TGTGCCAGCAGTTGGAAATACGAGCAGTACTTC | CASSWKYEQYF